Reported below is one T cell receptor (beta chain). Its antigen is currently unknown. These data belong to a study of cytomegalovirus exposure and HLA in healthy donors. Overall study results and limits: Common viral pathogens seemed to be connected with several of the most significant clusters, according to a later analysis. Previous analysis showed most TCR beta V segments were productive about 87% or about 30% of the time.

Primers: 60 Vbeta forward and 13 Jbeta reverse. Sequenced by immunoSEQ multiplex PCR; TCRdb stores in-frame clones only, minus some. The sample yields 150,000 to 250,000 clones, of which the top ten take up around 0.7%. The clonotype was recovered from a boy younger than 18 in good health and CMV-seronegative. The specimen sequenced was PBMCs.

The CDR3 coding sequence is TGTGCCAGCAGCTTCGACGGGGGGACGCAGTATTTT. Residues: CASSFDGGTQYF. This chain links TRBV9 with TRBJ2-3; 7 bases align to TRBD2. J was trimmed by 9 bases and V by 4 bases; bases with no gene match: 5. This CDR3 contains 12 residues. The germline gives CDR1 SGDLS, CDR2 YYNGEE.